This T cell receptor (beta chain) originates from a study of blood T cell repertoires in COVID-19. Study context: The samples span acute and convalescent COVID-19 from the United States, Italy and Spain. PBMCs, B-cell-depleted T cells, or T cells provided the cDNA or gDNA that made up the material.

Germline lookup yields CDR1 WSHSY and CDR2 SAAADI. This CDR3 is 13 amino acids long. V was clipped by 10 bases and J by 0 bases, with 7 bases between them. Per the original data handling: The assay estimated nucleated cells by amplifying reference gene primers. The protocol was immunoSEQ multiplex PCR, while the TCRdb copy is restricted to in-frame clones and leaves out a portion. The V and J calls and clone size are taken from that table; D and trimming were inferred from the DNA. The table lists about 220,000 clones, roughly 80% of them singletons. The receptor was isolated from a woman aged 55-75 years with acute or convalescent COVID-19. Material: peripheral blood. The rearrangement joins TRBV10-2 to TRBJ1-6, with TRBD1 as a possible D gene (5 bases). The chain's CDR3 is CATTDSYNSPLHF. Written as DNA, the CDR3 is TGCGCCACGACAGACTCCTATAATTCACCCCTCCACTTT.